One and the same sample provided the 15 T cell receptor beta chains below, sequenced in a study of T cell repertoires in cytomegalovirus infection (dated by TCRdb to between 2019 and 2020). Their cognate antigens are unknown. This specimen's treatment or condition label, per the study, means: in vitro stimulation with specific CMV peptide epitopes to enrich CMV-specific T cells. The reads were generated on an Illumina HiSeq 1500. Using fastp trimming at Q25 and MiXCR clonotype assembly, TCRdb reanalyzed the public sequencing data and kept in-frame beta chains. CDR3 protein duplicates are merged, each entry listing the most common genes and DNA. The sample profile shows under 350,000 distinct CDR3 sequences; 20% to 25% of them were found once. About 20% of the sample lies in the top ten. The input for sequencing was cultured PBMCs, taken from culture after CMV antigen stimulation. These receptors were collected from a human donor in good health (CMV status not recorded). Some clones in this sample may be carry-over from other donors' samples.

In its sample, this clonotype was seen many times. This chain joins TRBV7-2 and TRBJ2-7; 9 bases are a match to TRBD2. The CDR3 runs to 13 residues. Germline CDR1 reads SGHTA; CDR2 reads FQGNSA. V lost 6 bases, J lost 12 bases, and 12 bases stayed unmatched. The CDR3 loop reads CASSPSGGRGTYF. The CDR3 region has the DNA TGTGCCAGCAGTCCCTCGGGCGGGAGGGGAACGTACTTC.

This chain connects TRBV14 to TRBJ1-2, with 9 bases fitting TRBD1. CDR1 and CDR2 from the germline V gene are SGHDN and FVKESK. This CDR3 spans 13 amino acids. Trimming at V came to 4 bases and at J to 8 bases, leaving 5 bases not matched to a gene. CDR3 sequence (DNA): TGTGCCAGCAGCCCACGGACAGGGGAAGGCTACACCTTC. It yields the protein CASSPRTGEGYTF.

The gene calls are TRBV7-6 and TRBJ2-1; TRBD1 or TRBD2 may be the D gene (5 bases each). The CDR3 is 17 residues long. V gave up 1 base and J gave up 2 bases, with 15 bases separating them. The germline CDR1 and CDR2 sequences are SGHVS and FNYEAQ. CDR3 nucleotide sequence: TGTGCCAGCAGCTTAGTATTGGGGGAGAGGGCCTACAATGAGCAGTTCTTC. Amino acids: CASSLVLGERAYNEQFF.

This clonotype was observed many times. The gene calls are TRBV10-3 and TRBJ1-2; tentative D call: TRBD1 (6 bases). This CDR3 is built from 14 residues. Germline V gene data show CDR1 as ENHRY and CDR2 as SYGVKD. Deletions cut 3 bases from V and 4 bases from J, with 12 bases between. CDR3 region: CAISDGGLSYGYTF. The DNA for the CDR3 is TGTGCCATCAGTGATGGGGGCTTGAGCTATGGCTACACCTTC.

This rearrangement joins TRBV6-1 to TRBJ2-3, with D perhaps TRBD2 (6 bases). Trimming removed 1 base at V and 3 bases at J, with 11 bases between. The CDR3 runs 15 residues. Looked up from germline, CDR1 is MNHNS and CDR2 is SASEGT. The CDR3 nucleotides are TGTGCCAGCAGTGAAGTGGCCGGGAGTACAGATACGCAGTATTTT. It codes for CASSEVAGSTDTQYF.

This chain connects TRBV27 to TRBJ1-5; a weak D match, TRBD1 (5 bases). Looked up from germline, CDR1 is MNHEY and CDR2 is SMNVEV (reference sequence). Between the trimmed V and J ends, which lost 2 bases and 2 bases, there was a span of 7 bases. The CDR3 spans 14 residues. The CDR3 sequence is CASSLKGRNQPQHF. The CDR3 DNA follows: TGTGCCAGCAGTTTAAAGGGACGCAATCAGCCCCAGCATTTT.

The chain uses TRBV7-9 and TRBJ2-1; 7 bases fit TRBD2. The CDR3 consists of 13 residues. V lost 6 bases and J lost 7; bases outside the gene matches: 6. Germline V lookup: CDR1 SEHNR, CDR2 FQNEAQ (reference sequence). The CDR3 DNA follows: TGTGCCAGCAGGGGAGGGCCGAGGAATGAGCAGTTCTTC. This codes for CASRGGPRNEQFF.

V is TRBV7-2 and J is TRBJ2-7, with D possibly matching TRBD2 (6 bases). V was shortened by 3 bases and J by 0 bases, with 15 bases between the two germline ends. The CDR3 has 16 residues. Germline CDR1 is SGHTA and CDR2 is FQGNSA. The CDR3 region has the DNA TGTGCCAGCAGCTTGGGGGAAAGCGGGTCCTCCTACGAGCAGTACTTC. Its translation is CASSLGESGSSYEQYF.

This clonotype has ten or more counts. The chain employs TRBV7-2 and TRBJ1-2; D not resolved. The CDR3 spans 15 residues. The germline V gene has CDR1 SGHTA and CDR2 FQGNSA. Trimming left V 5 bases short and J 2 bases short, with 15 bases between. This chain's CDR3 is CASSAAPGSNYGYTF. The CDR3 DNA reads as TGTGCCAGCAGCGCAGCCCCGGGATCGAACTATGGCTACACCTTC.

The chain uses TRBV20-1 and TRBJ2-7; D is undetermined. V gave up 3 bases and J gave up 0 bases, with 9 bases separating them. Germline-derived CDR1 and CDR2 are DFQATT and SNEGSKA (reference sequence). This CDR3 spans 13 amino acids. The CDR3 DNA sequence: TGCAGTGCTAGGTGGCTTAGCTCCTACGAGCAGTACGTC. Translated, it gives CSARWLSSYEQYV.

This clonotype occurred a few times. The V and J genes are TRBV28 and TRBJ2-5, with TRBD2 matching over 8 bases. Trimming took 5 bases from V and 4 from J; bases not matched to a gene: 6. In germline, CDR1 is MDHEN, CDR2 SYDVKM. The CDR3 sequence is 14 residues long. The CDR3 sequence is CASSPSGSTETQYF. The CDR3 DNA is TGTGCCAGCAGTCCGAGCGGGAGTACAGAGACCCAGTACTTC. Full variable domain (remainder filled in from reference TRBV28 and TRBJ2-5): DVKVTQSSRYLVKRTGEKVFLECVQDMDHENMFWYRQDPGLGLRLIYFSYDVKMKEKGDIPEGYSVSREKKERFSLILESASTNQTSMYLCASSPSGSTETQYFGPGTRLLVL.

This clonotype was seen more than once but under ten times. DNA for the CDR3: TGTGCCAGCAGTTTCCTGGGTTTGAGTGGGGCCAACGTCCTGACTTTC. Encoded protein: CASSFLGLSGANVLTF. The chain links TRBV12-3 or TRBV12-4 to TRBJ2-6, with D uncertain. Between the trimmed V and J ends, which lost 3 bases and 3 bases, there was a span of 12 bases. The CDR3 is 16 amino acids.

This chain links TRBV28 with TRBJ2-7; D is ambiguous. CDR3 size: 15 residues. From germline, CDR1 is MDHEN and CDR2 SYDVKM. The V gene lost 4 bases and the J gene lost 3 bases, with 16 bases spanning the gap. The CDR3: CASSWALQVVYEQYF. As DNA, the CDR3 is TGTGCCAGCAGTTGGGCACTGCAGGTGGTCTACGAGCAGTACTTC.

This clonotype appeared many times. The rearrangement uses TRBV19 and TRBJ2-6; possible D gene TRBD1, 5 bases. Germline CDR1 LNHDA, CDR2 SQIVND (reference sequence). V gave up 5 bases and J gave up 1 base, with 9 bases separating them. CDR3 length: 15 amino acids. In DNA form, the CDR3 reads TGTGCCAGTAGTCACCCAGGGTCTGGGGCCAACGTCCTGACTTTC. It is translated as CASSHPGSGANVLTF.

The rearrangement uses TRBV4-3 and TRBJ1-3, with 9 bases that match TRBD1. The CDR3 runs 17 residues. Germline V gene lookup returns CDR1 LGHNA and CDR2 YSLEER. With 0 bases clipped from V and 2 bases from J, the junction kept 5 bases outside the gene matches. CDR3: CASSQDYGQGTGNTIYF. DNA for the CDR3: TGCGCCAGCAGCCAAGACTACGGACAGGGGACTGGAAACACCATATATTTT.